The 26 T cell receptor beta chains reported below all come from one sample, sequenced in a study of blood T cell repertoires in COVID-19. Sequencing was performed with immunoSEQ multiplex PCR; in TCRdb, only in-frame clones are kept and a portion is missing. The sample includes fewer than 400,000 clones, around 90% seen only once; the top ten take around 5%. The specimen sequenced was PBMCs or T cells enriched from blood (not recorded which). The receptors were sampled from a man aged 25-45 years who had recovered from COVID-19.

The V call is TRBV18, the J call TRBJ1-1, with 8 bases lining up with TRBD1. The CDR3 loop spans 14 amino acids. Germline lookup yields CDR1 KGHSH and CDR2 LQKENI. J was trimmed by 3 bases and V by 8 bases; bases with no gene match: 8. The CDR3 region has the DNA TGTGCCAGCATAAACAACAGGGGGGACACTGAAGCTTTCTTT. Protein product: CASINNRGDTEAFF.

The chain combines TRBV19 with TRBJ2-5, with TRBD2 matching over 12 bases. There are 15 residues in the CDR3. The ends lost 5 bases at V and 5 bases at J; junction bases unmatched: 6. From germline, CDR1 is LNHDA and CDR2 SQIVND (reference sequence). The DNA of the CDR3 is TGTGCCAGTAGTCCCGCTGGACTAGCGGGGGAGACCCAGTACTTC. As protein: CASSPAGLAGETQYF. Filled out from reference TRBV19 and TRBJ2-5, the complete variable domain reads DGGITQSPKYLFRKEGQNVTLSCEQNLNHDAMYWYRQDPGQGLRLIYYSQIVNDFQKGDIAEGYSVSREKKESFPLTVTSAQKNPTAFYLCASSPAGLAGETQYFGPGTRLLVL.

The rearrangement uses TRBV14 and TRBJ1-5; 8 bases match TRBD1. This CDR3 region has 19 residues. The junction had 12 bases not matched to a gene; V was cut back by 0 bases and J by 2 bases. The germline V gene has CDR1 SGHDN and CDR2 FVKESK. CDR3 region: CASSQDHRGTGPRNQPQHF. The CDR3 DNA is TGTGCCAGCAGCCAAGATCATCGGGGGACAGGTCCTCGCAATCAGCCCCAGCATTTT.

The chain joins TRBV27 to TRBJ1-5, with D perhaps matching TRBD1 (5 bases). The CDR3 consists of 13 residues. With 6 bases removed from V and 3 bases from J, the gap between germline ends came to 9 bases. Germline V gene lookup returns CDR1 MNHEY and CDR2 SMNVEV (reference sequence). The CDR3 here is CASRDSPNQPQHF. For the CDR3, the DNA is TGTGCCAGCAGAGACAGCCCCAATCAGCCCCAGCATTTT.

As regards this clone: Different DNA sequences within this sample yield the same CDR3. V usage is TRBV18 and J usage is TRBJ1-5, with unresolved D. Trimming took 2 bases from V and 4 from J, leaving 6 bases between them. The germline V gene encodes CDR1 KGHSH and CDR2 LQKENI. The CDR3 is 13 amino acids. CDR3 nucleotides: TGTGCCAGCTCACCAGGCCGTAATCAGCCCCAGCATTTT. This encodes CASSPGRNQPQHF.

The V gene is TRBV2, the J gene TRBJ2-1; TRBD2 might be the D (7 bases). The CDR3 covers 15 residues. The germline V gene has CDR1 SNHLY and CDR2 FYNNEI. With 4 bases removed from V and 3 bases from J, the gap between germline ends came to 13 bases. The CDR3 bases are TGTGCCAGCAGTGTGGGGGGGCTCTACTACAATGAGCAGTTCTTC. It is translated as CASSVGGLYYNEQFF.

The V gene is TRBV6-5, the J gene TRBJ2-7, with D hard to call. The CDR3 is made up of 14 amino acids. Trimming stripped 0 bases from V and 3 bases from J, with 9 bases between. Germline assignment: CDR1 MNHEY and CDR2 SVGAGI. The DNA of the CDR3 is TGTGCCAGCAGTTACTCGCGACACGGCTACGAGCAGTACTTC. Protein sequence: CASSYSRHGYEQYF.

CDR3 residues: CASRQDTGAKLFF. The CDR3, as DNA: TGTGCCAGCAGGCAAGACACAGGGGCAAAACTGTTTTTT. The chain combines TRBV28 with TRBJ1-4, with 7 bases identical to TRBD1. Germline CDR1 reads MDHEN; CDR2 reads SYDVKM. The CDR3 spans 13 residues. J lost 10 bases, V lost 6 bases, and 8 bases had no gene match.

This clone has just a few counts. This chain joins TRBV14 and TRBJ2-7; 7 bases are shared with TRBD1. The CDR3 is made up of 14 amino acids. Germline CDR1 and CDR2: SGHDN and FVKESK. V lost 4 bases, J lost 3 bases, and 6 bases stayed unmatched. This CDR3 reads CASSPLTGSYEQYF. CDR3 sequence (DNA): TGTGCCAGCAGCCCCTTGACAGGGAGCTACGAGCAGTACTTC.

In its sample, this clone was seen a few times. This chain links TRBV7-9 with TRBJ2-5, with 8 positions matching TRBD1. The length of the CDR3 is 18 residues. The trim removed 6 bases at V and 5 bases at J, leaving 20 bases unmatched. Germline values: CDR1 SEHNR, CDR2 FQNEAQ (reference sequence). DNA for the CDR3: TGTGCCAGCAGGGTTTCCGTCAACCCTCAGGGGGCGAGGGAGACCCAGTACTTC. Translation: CASRVSVNPQGARETQYF.

Remarks on this clone: The sample has other DNA sequences that encode this CDR3 too. The CDR3 here is CASSPGQGAFQPQHF. CDR3 nucleotide sequence: TGTGCCAGCTCACCGGGACAGGGGGCTTTTCAGCCCCAGCATTTT. The chain is built from TRBV18 and TRBJ1-5; 12 positions match TRBD1. Germline-derived CDR1 and CDR2 are KGHSH and LQKENI. J gave up 6 bases and V 3 bases, and 3 bases lay outside the gene matches. The CDR3 runs 15 residues.

This rearrangement joins TRBV5-1 to TRBJ2-5; 7 bases map to TRBD2. This CDR3 comprises 13 residues. The V and J ends lost 0 bases and 4 bases, in that order; junction bases with no gene match: 0. The germline CDR1 and CDR2 sequences are SGHRS and YFSETQ. The CDR3 reads CASSLGGRETQYF. The DNA for the CDR3 is TGCGCCAGCAGCTTGGGCGGGAGAGAGACCCAGTACTTC.

The V gene is TRBV18, the J gene TRBJ1-3; D is undetermined. The CDR3 length is 18 residues. Germline CDR1 KGHSH, CDR2 LQKENI. Trimming left V 3 bases short and J 4 bases short, with 22 bases between. CDR3 sequence reads: CASSPHRPGEVAGNTIYF. CDR3 DNA: TGTGCCAGCTCACCGCACCGCCCGGGTGAGGTTGCAGGAAACACCATATATTTT. Combining the CDR3 with reference TRBV18 and TRBJ1-3 gives the whole variable domain NAGVMQNPRHLVRRRGQEARLRCSPMKGHSHVYWYRQLPEEGLKFMVYLQKENIIDESGMPKERFSAEFPKEGPSILRIQQVVRGDSAAYFCASSPHRPGEVAGNTIYFGEGSWLTVV.

This clone was seen a handful of times. Additional DNA sequences in this sample encode the identical CDR3. The chain combines TRBV5-1 with TRBJ1-2, with 9 bases fitting TRBD1. The CDR3 has 13 amino acids. CDR1 and CDR2 from the germline V gene are SGHRS and YFSETQ. V lost 2 bases to trimming and J lost 8 bases; unmatched junction nucleotides: 4. The CDR3 nucleotides are TGCGCCAGCAGCTTCCGGGACAGGGACGGCTACACCTTC. It is translated as CASSFRDRDGYTF.

The chain recombines TRBV14 with TRBJ2-7, with 11 bases aligning to TRBD1. With 7 bases clipped from V and 0 bases from J, the junction kept 8 bases outside the gene matches. Germline CDR1 and CDR2: SGHDN and FVKESK. CDR3 length equals 16 residues. The CDR3 loop reads CASMGGQGVFSYEQYF. DNA for the CDR3: TGTGCCAGCATGGGGGGACAGGGGGTCTTCTCCTACGAGCAGTACTTC. The full variable domain, completed using reference TRBV14 and TRBJ2-7, is EAGVTQFPSHSVIEKGQTVTLRCDPISGHDNLYWYRRVMGKEIKFLLHFVKESKQDESGMPNNRFLAERTGGTYSTLKVQPAELEDSGVYFCASMGGQGVFSYEQYFGPGTRLTVT.

A single count supports this clone. This sequence joins TRBV10-1 and TRBJ2-1, with 14 nucleotides matching TRBD2. V lost 2 bases and J lost 6; bases outside the gene matches: 6. The length of the CDR3 is 17 residues. Germline V CDR1 and CDR2: WNHNN, SYGVQD (reference sequence). CDR3 nucleotides: TGCGCCAGCAGTGAGGGGACTAGCGGGGGCCCCGTCAATGAGCAGTTCTTC. Its translation: CASSEGTSGGPVNEQFF.

CDR3 sequence reads: CASSIAQGGSNEQFF. Here the CDR3 DNA reads TGTGCCAGTAGTATAGCGCAAGGGGGCTCAAATGAGCAGTTCTTC. V usage is TRBV19 and J usage is TRBJ2-1; 7 positions agree with TRBD1. The CDR3 spans 15 residues. Trimming removed 1 base from V and 7 bases from J; junction bases left unmatched: 7. From germline, CDR1 is LNHDA and CDR2 SQIVND (reference sequence).

The gene calls are TRBV3-1 (or the pseudogene TRBV3-2) and TRBJ1-2; no clear D gene. CDR3 size: 13 residues. Germline CDR1 is LGHDT and CDR2 is YNNKEL (reference sequence). The germline V and J ends were trimmed by 1 base and 10 bases, with 13 bases remaining between them. CDR3 sequence (DNA): TGTGCCAGCAGCCAAGGGATGGAGGGCTTCTACACCTTC. Translation gives CASSQGMEGFYTF.

This chain connects TRBV28 to TRBJ2-2; TRBD1 might be the D (6 bases). The CDR3 totals 18 residues. CDR1 MDHEN and CDR2 SYDVKM come from the germline V gene. V was clipped by 6 bases and J by 4 bases, with 24 bases between them. The CDR3 loop reads CASRAGAHLRRTTGELFF. For the CDR3, the DNA is TGTGCCAGCAGGGCAGGGGCTCACCTACGGCGAACCACCGGGGAGCTGTTTTTT.

V and J are TRBV2 and TRBJ1-1; tentative D call: TRBD1 (5 bases). This CDR3 has 9 amino acids. The V end was cut by 9 bases, the J end by 7 bases, with 6 bases between. Germline V CDR1 and CDR2: SNHLY, FYNNEI. DNA for the CDR3: TGTGCCAGGGGGCATGAAGCTTTCTTT. Translating gives CARGHEAFF.

This chain connects TRBV7-8 to TRBJ1-1; D possibly corresponds to TRBD1 (5 bases). This CDR3 comprises 14 residues. Per the germline V gene, CDR1 is SGHVS and CDR2 is FQNEAQ. The V and J ends lost 8 bases and 3 bases respectively, with 16 bases between them. The DNA for the CDR3 is TGTGCCAGCTCCGTGACAGCCGCCTACACTGAAGCTTTCTTT. Protein: CASSVTAAYTEAFF.

The chain employs TRBV21-1 and TRBJ1-4; the table's D call, TRBD1, was not checked against the DNA. TRBV21-1 is labeled a pseudogene. The CDR3 covers 16 residues. This CDR3 is CASSKERTGGEEKLFF. CDR3 sequence (DNA): TGTGCCAGCAGCAAAGAGAGGACAGGGGGCGAAGAAAAACTGTTTTTT.

The V call is TRBV7-3, the J call TRBJ2-5; weak D call: TRBD2 (6 bases). CDR3 length: 12 amino acids. V gave up 11 bases and J gave up 9 bases, with 19 bases separating them. Germline lookup yields CDR1 SGHTA and CDR2 FQGTGA. This CDR3 is CAAASGREAQYF. Written as DNA, the CDR3 is TGTGCCGCGGCTTCAGGCAGGGAGGCCCAGTACTTC. The full variable domain, completed using reference TRBV7-3 and TRBJ2-5, is GAGVSQTPSNKVTEKGKYVELRCDPISGHTALYWYRQSLGQGPEFLIYFQGTGAADDSGLPNDRFFAVRPEGSVSTLKIQRTERGDSAVYLCAAASGREAQYFGPGTRLLVL.

In this sample, this clone turned up once. The chain joins TRBV6-6 to TRBJ1-6; D call uncertain. Between the trimmed V and J ends, which lost 6 bases and 0 bases, there was a span of 18 bases. The CDR3 is made up of 18 amino acids. CDR1 is MNHNY, CDR2 SVGAGI, per germline (reference sequence). The CDR3: CASRRALRGRSYNSPLHF. CDR3 bases: TGTGCCAGCAGGCGAGCTCTGCGGGGTCGCTCCTATAATTCACCCCTCCACTTT.

This clone was observed a single time. The gene calls are TRBV5-1 and TRBJ1-2; TRBD1 aligns across 8 bases. In germline, CDR1 is SGHRS, CDR2 YFSETQ. This CDR3 has 14 amino acids. The ends lost 4 bases at V and 5 bases at J; junction bases unmatched: 7. The CDR3 DNA follows: TGCGCCAGCAGCCCCGGCCAGGGGGCTTATGGCTACACCTTC. Its protein is CASSPGQGAYGYTF. The full variable domain, in which reference TRBV5-1 and TRBJ1-2 provide the parts outside the CDR3, is KAGVTQTPRYLIKTRGQQVTLSCSPISGHRSVSWYQQTPGQGLQFLFEYFSETQRNKGNFPGRFSGRQFSNSRSEMNVSTLELGDSALYLCASSPGQGAYGYTFGSGTRLTVV.

The rearrangement links TRBV9 to TRBJ2-5, with TRBD1 matching over 8 bases. Trimming cost V 3 bases and J 4 bases; bases outside gene matches: 5. Germline assignment: CDR1 SGDLS and CDR2 YYNGEE. The length of the CDR3 is 14 residues. This CDR3 reads CASSAGGTGETQYF. CDR3 in DNA: TGTGCCAGCAGCGCAGGGGGGACAGGAGAGACCCAGTACTTC. Combining the CDR3 with reference TRBV9 and TRBJ2-5 gives the whole variable domain DSGVTQTPKHLITATGQRVTLRCSPRSGDLSVYWYQQSLDQGLQFLIQYYNGEERAKGNILERFSAQQFPDLHSELNLSSLELGDSALYFCASSAGGTGETQYFGPGTRLLVL.